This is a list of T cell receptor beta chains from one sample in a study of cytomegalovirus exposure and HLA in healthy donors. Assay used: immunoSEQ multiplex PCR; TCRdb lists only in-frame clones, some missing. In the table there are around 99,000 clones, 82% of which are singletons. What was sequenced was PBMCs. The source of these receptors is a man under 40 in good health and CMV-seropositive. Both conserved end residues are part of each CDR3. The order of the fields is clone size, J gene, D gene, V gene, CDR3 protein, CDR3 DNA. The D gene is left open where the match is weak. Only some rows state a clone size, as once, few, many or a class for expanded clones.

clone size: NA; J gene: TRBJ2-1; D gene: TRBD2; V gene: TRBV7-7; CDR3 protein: CASSLSGGGDEQFF; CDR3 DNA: TGTGCTAGCAGCCTTAGCGGGGGTGGGGATGAGCAGTTCTTC
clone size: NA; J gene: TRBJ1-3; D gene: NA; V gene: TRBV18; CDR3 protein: CASSPPGGVGNTIYF; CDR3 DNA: TGTGCCAGCTCACCACCGGGCGGGGTCGGAAACACCATATATTTT
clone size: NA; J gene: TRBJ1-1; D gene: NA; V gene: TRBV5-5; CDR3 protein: CASSDTGFPEAFF; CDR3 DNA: TGTGCCAGCAGCGATACAGGGTTCCCTGAAGCTTTCTTT
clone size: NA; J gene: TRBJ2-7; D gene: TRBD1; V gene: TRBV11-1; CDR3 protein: CASSIRTGVKYF; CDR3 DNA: TGTGCCAGCAGCATAAGGACAGGGGTGAAGTACTTC
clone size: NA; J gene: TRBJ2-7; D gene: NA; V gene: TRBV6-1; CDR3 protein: CASSEGPEASSYEQYF; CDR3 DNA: TGTGCCAGCAGTGAAGGACCGGAAGCTAGCTCCTACGAGCAGTACTTC
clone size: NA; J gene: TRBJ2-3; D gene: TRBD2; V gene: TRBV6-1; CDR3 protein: CASSVVATSGGARDTQYF; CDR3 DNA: TGTGCCAGCAGTGTCGTGGCGACTAGCGGGGGGGCCAGAGATACGCAGTATTTT
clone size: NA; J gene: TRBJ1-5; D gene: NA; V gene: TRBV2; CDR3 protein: CASIEGRDQPQHF; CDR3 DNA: TGTGCCAGCATCGAGGGGAGGGATCAGCCCCAGCATTTT
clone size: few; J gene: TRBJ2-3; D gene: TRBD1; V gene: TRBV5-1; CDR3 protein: CASSWVGQVNTDTQYF; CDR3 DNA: TGCGCCAGCAGCTGGGTGGGACAGGTGAACACAGATACGCAGTATTTT
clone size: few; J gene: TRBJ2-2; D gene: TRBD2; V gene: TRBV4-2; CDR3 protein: CASSPKGLATNTGELFF; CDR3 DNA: TGTGCCAGCAGCCCGAAGGGACTAGCGACCAACACCGGGGAGCTGTTTTTT
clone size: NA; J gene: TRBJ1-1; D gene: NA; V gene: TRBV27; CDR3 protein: CASSSTRLNTEAFF; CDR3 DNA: TGTGCCAGCAGTTCGACAAGACTGAACACTGAAGCTTTCTTT
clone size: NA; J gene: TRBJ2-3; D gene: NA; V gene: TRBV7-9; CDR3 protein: CSSSLTPRTDTQYF; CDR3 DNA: TGTTCCAGCAGCTTAACTCCCCGCACAGATACGCAGTATTTT
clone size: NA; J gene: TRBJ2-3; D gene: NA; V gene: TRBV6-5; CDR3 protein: CASGRDSTDTQYF; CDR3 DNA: TGTGCCAGCGGCAGGGATAGCACAGATACGCAGTATTTT
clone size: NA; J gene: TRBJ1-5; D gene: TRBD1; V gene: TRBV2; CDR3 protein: CASSGGTGSNQPQHF; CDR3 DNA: TGTGCCAGCAGTGGGGGGACAGGTAGCAATCAGCCCCAGCATTTT
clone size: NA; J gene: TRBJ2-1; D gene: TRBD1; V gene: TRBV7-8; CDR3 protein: CASSSPSGAQGDNEQFF; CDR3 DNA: TGTGCCAGCAGCTCTCCGTCCGGGGCCCAGGGGGACAATGAGCAGTTCTTC